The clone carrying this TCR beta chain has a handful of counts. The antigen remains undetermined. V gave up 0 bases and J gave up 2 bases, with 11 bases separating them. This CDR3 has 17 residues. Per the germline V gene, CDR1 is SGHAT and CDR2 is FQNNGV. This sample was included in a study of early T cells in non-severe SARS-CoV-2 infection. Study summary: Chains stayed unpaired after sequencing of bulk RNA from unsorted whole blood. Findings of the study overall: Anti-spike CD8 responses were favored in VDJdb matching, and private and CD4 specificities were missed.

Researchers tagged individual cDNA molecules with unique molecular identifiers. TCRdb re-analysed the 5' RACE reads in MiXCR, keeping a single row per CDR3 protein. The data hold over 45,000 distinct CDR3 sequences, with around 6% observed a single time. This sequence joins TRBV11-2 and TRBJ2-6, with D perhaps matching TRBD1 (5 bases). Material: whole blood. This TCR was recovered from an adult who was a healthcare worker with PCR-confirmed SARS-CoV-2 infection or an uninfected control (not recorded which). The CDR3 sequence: CASSLDFSRAGANVLTF. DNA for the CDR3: TGTGCCAGCAGCTTAGATTTCAGCAGGGCTGGGGCCAACGTCCTGACTTTC.